Sequencing of this T cell receptor beta chain was carried out in a study of blood T cell repertoires in COVID-19. Study-wide background: Spain, Italy and the United States supplied samples that represented acute and convalescent COVID-19. T cells, B-cell-depleted T cells, or PBMCs supplied cDNA or gDNA.

As handled by the study authors: Reference gene primer amplification in the assay estimated nucleated cell counts. Method: immunoSEQ multiplex PCR; TCRdb's copy keeps in-frame clones and lacks some. From that table come the V and J calls and clone size; the DNA was used to work out D and trimming. Among under 150,000 clones listed, 88% were seen once. Trimming shortened V by 4 bases and J by 5 bases, and 12 bases separated the two germline ends. CDR1 is SGHVS and CDR2 is FNYEAQ in the germline V gene. The CDR3 spans 13 residues. The clonotype originates from a human donor in a cohort sampled during active COVID-19. The source material was peripheral blood. The rearrangement uses TRBV7-6 and TRBJ2-7; a weak D match, TRBD2 (6 bases). The CDR3 DNA sequence: TGTGCCAGCAGCTCGACCGGAGGGGACGAGCAGTACTTC. Translated, it gives CASSSTGGDEQYF.